Below, 10 T cell receptor beta chains from the same sample are listed, as sequenced in a study of T cell clusters in autoimmune cytopenias (dated by TCRdb to the late 2010s). TCRdb names Illumina MiSeq as the instrument used. TRB rearrangements were amplified by multiplex PCR using a touch-down protocol with TRB-A and TRB-B primer pools mixed in one tube. The reads went through TCRdb reprocessing, and each CDR3 protein sequence gets one entry with no DNA. This sample's records show about 6,300 distinct CDR3 sequences. The ten largest clones capture approximately 8% of the sample. Per sample, around 250 ng of peripheral blood genomic DNA, some 40,000 genome equivalents, was used for TRB amplification. The same sample was also used in a study of T cell repertoires in aging, cancer and after chemotherapy.

The sequenced sample was peripheral blood. The source of these receptors is a human donor in good health.

This chain uses TRBV27 with TRBJ1-2; there is no DNA to check the TCRdb D call of TRBD1. The CDR3 runs to 16 residues. Looked up from germline, CDR1 is MNHEY and CDR2 is SMNVEV (reference sequence). CDR3 protein: CASSFANNRGTPGYTF.

The chain carries TRBV5-1 and TRBJ1-6; TCRdb's D call, TRBD1, is unchecked because there is no DNA. This CDR3 has 19 amino acids. Germline CDR1 is SGHRS and CDR2 is YFSETQ. The chain's CDR3 is CASSLSGAETFSYNSPLHF.

The V and J genes are TRBV5-4 and TRBJ2-7; TCRdb's D call, TRBD2, is unchecked because there is no DNA. CDR3 length: 14 amino acids. Germline-derived CDR1 and CDR2 are SGHNT and YYREEE (reference sequence). This chain's CDR3 is CASSPSGVSYEQYF.

This chain joins TRBV6-5 and TRBJ2-3. The CDR3 is 15 amino acids. Germline CDR1 and CDR2: MNHEY and SVGAGI. The CDR3 loop is CASSYSAGSTDTQYF.

The rearrangement links TRBV6-5 to TRBJ2-6; TCRdb picks TRBD1, but there is no DNA to check that call. The germline gives CDR1 MNHEY, CDR2 SVGAGI. CDR3 length: 14 amino acids. CDR3 protein: CASSTGAGANVLTF.

This sequence joins TRBV27 and TRBJ1-6; TCRdb's D call of TRBD1 is untestable without DNA. CDR3 length: 14 amino acids. The V gene's germline CDR1 is MNHEY and CDR2 SMNVEV (reference sequence). The CDR3 region is CASMLGQGTSPLHF.

The chain joins TRBV13 to TRBJ2-7. The CDR3 has 12 residues. Germline V CDR1 and CDR2: PRHDT, FYEKMQ (reference sequence). The CDR3 loop is CASSFGRREQYF.

CDR3 loop: CASRETGGEFYGYTF. The chain has TRBV13 and TRBJ1-2; without DNA, the TCRdb call of TRBD1 cannot be checked. Germline assignment: CDR1 PRHDT and CDR2 FYEKMQ (reference sequence). This CDR3 spans 15 amino acids.

The chain recombines TRBV6-5 with TRBJ2-3. The germline gives CDR1 MNHEY, CDR2 SVGAGI. This CDR3 spans 11 amino acids. CDR3 residues: CASNQGREQYF.

The chain employs TRBV29-1 and TRBJ1-2; with no DNA, the TCRdb D assignment of TRBD1 cannot be verified. CDR1 is SQVTM, CDR2 ANQGSEA, per germline. This CDR3 has 11 amino acids. CDR3 amino acids: CSVGQNYGYTF.